Each of the 10 T cell receptor beta chains below was sequenced from the same sample in a study of T-cell reconstitution after alpha-beta-depleted transplantation in children. TCRbeta library construction was performed incorporating unique molecular identifiers. MiXCR, applied by TCRdb to the PCR reads, yields one record per CDR3 protein. This sample has almost 500,000 distinct CDR3 sequences; over 9.5% occur once, and the top ten carry 2% to 2.5%. Sequenced here: PBMCs, sampled before TCRalphabeta/CD19-depleted stem cell transplant. These TCRs come from a child aged 2-15 years with inherited bone marrow failure, due to receive a stem cell transplant.

This clonotype was counted many times. V usage is TRBV7-2 and J usage is TRBJ2-7, with 8 bases aligning to TRBD1. This CDR3 spans 14 amino acids. V shed 3 bases and J 7 bases; nucleotides not matched to a gene: 8. The V gene's germline CDR1 is SGHTA and CDR2 FQGNSA. The CDR3 coding sequence is TGTGCCAGCAGCTTTATGCAGGGGGCGCGGGAGCAGTACTTC. This sequence encodes CASSFMQGAREQYF.

V and J are TRBV5-6 and TRBJ2-1; a possible D gene is TRBD2 (6 bases). The CDR3 contains 14 residues. Germline V lookup: CDR1 SGHDT, CDR2 YYEEEE. V lost 0 bases, J lost 9 bases, and 13 bases lay in between. The DNA for the CDR3 is TGTGCCAGCAGCTTGGGGCGGGGAGTGGCTGAGCAGTTCTTC. It is translated as CASSLGRGVAEQFF.

This clonotype was seen at least ten times. This sequence joins TRBV30 and TRBJ2-7, with 8 nucleotides matching TRBD1. The CDR3 totals 15 residues. J gave up 3 bases and V 2 bases, and 9 bases lay outside the gene matches. From germline, CDR1 is GTSNPN and CDR2 SVGIG (reference sequence). The CDR3 is CAWSPGQGADYEQYF. The CDR3 nucleotides are TGTGCCTGGAGTCCAGGACAGGGAGCGGACTACGAGCAGTACTTC.

A few counts support this clonotype. The rearrangement uses TRBV2 and TRBJ1-2, with a tentative D call TRBD1 (5 bases). With 9 bases removed from V and 8 bases from J, the gap between germline ends came to 19 bases. Germline-derived CDR1 and CDR2 are SNHLY and FYNNEI. CDR3 length: 13 residues. The CDR3 bases are TGTGCCAGTGCACTCCACGGGAGGGACGGCTACACCTTC. It is translated as CASALHGRDGYTF. The variable domain in full, completed from reference TRBV2 and TRBJ1-2, reads EPEVTQTPSHQVTQMGQEVILRCVPISNHLYFYWYRQILGQKVEFLVSFYNNEISEKSEIFDDQFSVERPDGSNFTLKIRSTKLEDSAMYFCASALHGRDGYTFGSGTRLTVV.

This clonotype was detected many times. The chain has TRBV7-9 and TRBJ2-7; D remains ambiguous. The CDR3 runs 13 residues. CDR1 SEHNR and CDR2 FQNEAQ come from the germline V gene (reference sequence). Trimming cost V 7 bases and J 0 bases, with 10 bases left between them. The CDR3 here is CASTPYYSYEQYF. DNA of the CDR3: TGTGCCAGCACCCCCTACTACTCCTACGAGCAGTACTTC.

This clonotype turned up a few times. The gene calls are TRBV10-3 and TRBJ2-1; weak D call: TRBD1 (5 bases). This CDR3 is built from 13 residues. Trimming removed 1 base from V and 4 bases from J, with 5 bases in between. Germline loops: CDR1 ENHRY, CDR2 SYGVKD. CDR3 sequence (DNA): TGTGCCATCAGTGAGTACAGGTACAATGAGCAGTTCTTC. It translates to CAISEYRYNEQFF.

V is TRBV7-9 and J is TRBJ2-1, with D perhaps matching TRBD1 or TRBD2 (5 bases each). The CDR3 is made up of 13 amino acids. Per germline, CDR1 SEHNR and CDR2 FQNEAQ (reference sequence). Trimming left V 5 bases short and J 13 bases short, with 18 bases between. The CDR3 DNA is TGTGCCAGCAGCCCCCCGGGGACCCCCTTACAGTTCTTC. Protein sequence: CASSPPGTPLQFF.

In its sample, this clonotype was seen a few times. V is TRBV18 and J is TRBJ2-1; D unclear. The germline gives CDR1 KGHSH, CDR2 LQKENI. The CDR3 has 15 amino acids. Trimming cost V 0 bases and J 7 bases, with 13 bases left between them. CDR3 nucleotide sequence: TGTGCCAGCTCACCACCGTCCCGACGGATTAATGAGCAGTTCTTC. Translation: CASSPPSRRINEQFF.

The sample holds many counts of this clonotype. The chain recombines TRBV29-1 with TRBJ2-7, with 10 bases fitting TRBD2. Germline trimming cut 7 bases from V and 4 bases from J; bases unmatched to any gene: 7. CDR1 is SQVTM, CDR2 ANQGSEA, per germline. This CDR3 spans 13 amino acids. The CDR3, as DNA: TGCAGCGGCCGACTAGCGGGCAAGTACGAGCAGTACTTC. Its protein product is CSGRLAGKYEQYF.

This clonotype was counted many times. The chain combines TRBV7-2 with TRBJ1-6, with 8 bases that match TRBD1. The CDR3 consists of 16 residues. The V and J ends lost 5 bases and 8 bases, in that order; junction bases with no gene match: 11. Looked up from germline, CDR1 is SGHTA and CDR2 is FQGNSA. Here the CDR3 DNA reads TGTGCCAGCAGCCGCAGGGGGACAGGCAGGGATTCACCCCTCCACTTT. Translating it yields CASSRRGTGRDSPLHF.